These 28 T cell receptor beta chains came from one sample sequenced in a study of vaccination effects on CD4 cells after COVID-19. No cognate antigen is known for these TCRs. This table comes from immunoSEQ multiplex PCR, and its TCRdb copy is limited to in-frame clones, with some not included. This table has tens of thousands of clones, 60% to 80% appearing once. CD4+ T cells specific for antigen were expanded with viral peptide pools by the ViraFEST assay before sequencing. Upon completion of approximately ten days in culture, CD4+ T cells were isolated. The source was CD4+ T cells from PBMCs cultured with HCoV-229E spike peptides, collected before COVID-19 vaccination. These receptors were collected from a human donor who received a COVID-19 vaccine.

This chain links TRBV21-1 with TRBJ2-7. TRBV21-1 has pseudogene status. The CDR3 consists of 13 residues. The CDR3 loop reads CASSKVRHGEQYV. DNA for the CDR3: TGTGCCAGCAGCAAAGTAAGGCATGGCGAGCAGTACGTC.

In DNA form, the CDR3 reads TGCGCCAGCAGCCAAGATAGTAGGGGAACCGGGGAGCTGTTTTTT. It is translated as CASSQDSRGTGELFF. The rearrangement joins TRBV4-3 to TRBJ2-2; D may be TRBD1 (5 bases). The CDR3 extends over 15 amino acids. Germline V gene lookup returns CDR1 LGHNA and CDR2 YSLEER. V lost 0 bases and J 5 bases, leaving 10 bases between the germline ends.

This chain links TRBV5-8 with TRBJ2-7; no definite D call. The germline V and J ends were trimmed by 0 bases and 1 base, with 8 bases remaining between them. This CDR3 spans 14 amino acids. Germline V gene data show CDR1 as SGHTS and CDR2 as YDEGEE. The CDR3 region has the DNA TGTGCCAGCAGCTTGGTGCTCGTATCCTACGAGCAGTACGTC. It yields the protein CASSLVLVSYEQYV.

V and J are TRBV7-9 and TRBJ1-4, with D maybe TRBD1 (6 bases). Per the germline V gene, CDR1 is SEHNR and CDR2 is FQNEAQ (reference sequence). V was trimmed by 4 bases and J by 5 bases, leaving 17 bases between them. CDR3 length: 16 amino acids. The CDR3 protein is CASSWDKGGINEKLFF. The CDR3, as DNA: TGTGCCAGCAGCTGGGACAAGGGCGGGATAAATGAAAAACTGTTTTTT. Combining the CDR3 with reference TRBV7-9 and TRBJ1-4 gives the whole variable domain DTGVSQNPRHKITKRGQNVTFRCDPISEHNRLYWYRQTLGQGPEFLTYFQNEAQLEKSRLLSDRFSAERPKGSFSTLEIQRTEQGDSAMYLCASSWDKGGINEKLFFGSGTQLSVL.

The rearrangement links TRBV24-1 to TRBJ2-2, with D possibly matching TRBD1 (6 bases). V gave up 1 base and J gave up 4 bases, with 9 bases separating them. Per the germline V gene, CDR1 is KGHDR and CDR2 is SFDVKD. This CDR3 is built from 15 residues. CDR3 sequence (DNA): TGTGCCACCAGTGATTTTAACAGGGCCACCGGGGAGCTGTTTTTT. It yields the protein CATSDFNRATGELFF.

The chain combines TRBV12-3 or TRBV12-4 with TRBJ1-5; D not resolved. V was shortened by 5 bases and J by 3 bases, with 5 bases between the two germline ends. CDR3 size: 12 residues. The CDR3 is CASSRNNQPQHF. The CDR3 DNA sequence: TGTGCCAGCAGTCGTAACAATCAGCCCCAGCATTTT.

CDR3 nucleotides: TGCGCCAGCAGCCATCCCTTGACAGCGAACACCGGGGAGCTGTTTTTT. Translated: CASSHPLTANTGELFF. This chain uses TRBV4-1 with TRBJ2-2; the D gene is possibly TRBD1 (5 bases). The V end was cut by 3 bases, the J end by 0 bases, with 11 bases between. This CDR3 has 16 amino acids. From germline, CDR1 is MGHRA and CDR2 YSYEKL.

Worth noting for this clone: This same CDR3 is encoded by further DNA sequences in the sample. The chain carries TRBV24-1 and TRBJ1-1; no clear D. The V and J ends lost 3 bases and 0 bases respectively, with 1 base between them. The CDR3 is 12 amino acids. Germline V lookup: CDR1 KGHDR, CDR2 SFDVKD. CDR3 residues: CATSDLNTEAFF. CDR3 nucleotides: TGTGCCACCAGTGATCTGAACACTGAAGCTTTCTTT.

V and J are TRBV7-2 and TRBJ2-3; the D gene could be TRBD1 or TRBD2 (6 bases each). Trimming removed 5 bases from V and 5 bases from J, with 14 bases in between. The length of the CDR3 is 14 residues. The germline gives CDR1 SGHTA, CDR2 FQGNSA. This CDR3 is CASSGGGSKDTQYF. CDR3 in DNA: TGTGCCAGCAGCGGAGGGGGGTCAAAAGATACGCAGTATTTT.

The chain couples TRBV13 to TRBJ2-3, with 14 bases that match TRBD2. The germline gives CDR1 PRHDT, CDR2 FYEKMQ (reference sequence). With 3 bases clipped from V and 0 bases from J, the junction kept 5 bases outside the gene matches. CDR3 length: 18 amino acids. CDR3 in amino acids: CASSFRTSGGPSTDTQYF. DNA for the CDR3: TGTGCCAGCAGCTTTCGGACTAGCGGGGGGCCAAGCACAGATACGCAGTATTTT.

J is TRBJ1-5 and V is TRBV18, with D perhaps matching TRBD1 (5 bases). This CDR3 region has 13 residues. Between the trimmed V and J ends, which lost 5 bases and 3 bases, there was a span of 8 bases. Germline V lookup: CDR1 KGHSH, CDR2 LQKENI. This CDR3 is CASSEQANQPQHF. The CDR3 DNA follows: TGTGCCAGCTCAGAACAGGCCAATCAGCCCCAGCATTTT.

The chain recombines TRBV3-1 (or the pseudogene TRBV3-2) with TRBJ1-3; D remains unclear. The germline CDR1 and CDR2 sequences are LGHDT and YNNKEL (reference sequence). V was shortened by 2 bases and J by 3 bases, with 5 bases between the two germline ends. This CDR3 spans 13 amino acids. The chain's CDR3 is CASSQSRGNTIYF. CDR3 DNA: TGTGCCAGCAGCCAATCTCGTGGAAACACCATATATTTT.

The V and J genes are TRBV7-2 and TRBJ1-2, with unresolved D. The CDR3 sequence is 16 residues long. Germline V gene sequence: CDR1 SGHTA, CDR2 FQGNSA. V was trimmed by 0 bases and J by 7 bases, leaving 18 bases between them. CDR3 sequence: CASSLALRLGSGGYTF. DNA for the CDR3: TGTGCCAGCAGCTTAGCGCTTAGACTCGGTTCAGGTGGCTACACCTTC.

The chain combines TRBV6-5 with TRBJ2-4, with D unresolved. Germline assignment: CDR1 MNHEY and CDR2 SVGAGI. The CDR3 covers 14 residues. The V end was cut by 4 bases, the J end by 0 bases, with 7 bases between. Written as DNA, the CDR3 is TGTGCCAGCAGTTTTGGGATAGCCAAAAACATTCAGTACTTC. It is translated as CASSFGIAKNIQYF.

The genes are TRBV2 and TRBJ2-3; D ambiguous. V was shortened by 5 bases and J by 4 bases, with 4 bases between the two germline ends. Germline CDR1 reads SNHLY; CDR2 reads FYNNEI. CDR3 length: 11 residues. The CDR3, as DNA: TGTGCCAGCAGTCGGGCAGATACGCAGTATTTT. This translates into CASSRADTQYF. The full variable domain, with the rest looked up from reference TRBV2 and TRBJ2-3, is EPEVTQTPSHQVTQMGQEVILRCVPISNHLYFYWYRQILGQKVEFLVSFYNNEISEKSEIFDDQFSVERPDGSNFTLKIRSTKLEDSAMYFCASSRADTQYFGPGTRLTVL.

This clone has a single count. The chain combines TRBV19 with TRBJ2-7; 9 nucleotides agree with TRBD2. The J segment lost 2 bases and the V segment lost 4 bases, leaving 6 bases of the junction unmatched. Germline CDR1 LNHDA, CDR2 SQIVND (reference sequence). CDR3 length equals 15 residues. The CDR3 region is CASSRSGGPTYEQYV. The DNA of the CDR3 is TGTGCCAGTAGTAGAAGCGGGGGGCCTACCTACGAGCAGTACGTC.

The gene calls are TRBV18 and TRBJ2-7, with D tentatively TRBD1 (5 bases). V lost 3 bases, J lost 6 bases, and 15 bases lay in between. CDR1 is KGHSH and CDR2 is LQKENI in the germline V gene. This CDR3 contains 14 residues. The CDR3 sequence is CASSPQSDSPEQYV. The CDR3 DNA reads as TGTGCCAGCTCACCTCAGTCAGACAGCCCCGAGCAGTACGTC.

V is TRBV10-3 and J is TRBJ2-7; 7 bases map to TRBD1. V was pared by 6 bases and J by 1 base, with 6 bases of the junction left unmatched. There are 14 residues in the CDR3. Germline V gives CDR1 ENHRY, CDR2 SYGVKD. This chain's CDR3 is CAISLGTASYEQYV. For the CDR3, the DNA is TGTGCCATCAGCTTAGGGACAGCTTCCTACGAGCAGTACGTC.

This chain connects TRBV18 to TRBJ1-1; D uncertain. The CDR3 runs 14 residues. With 6 bases removed from V and 1 base from J, the gap between germline ends came to 12 bases. Germline V gene lookup returns CDR1 KGHSH and CDR2 LQKENI. The CDR3 loop is CASSVRGKNTEAFF. CDR3 nucleotide sequence: TGTGCCAGCTCCGTCAGAGGGAAGAACACTGAAGCTTTCTTT.

In its sample, this clone was seen once. The rearrangement joins TRBV5-1 to TRBJ1-5; D is undetermined. The CDR3 is 16 amino acids. Trimming took 4 bases from V and 0 from J, leaving 14 bases between them. Germline CDR1 reads SGHRS; CDR2 reads YFSETQ. The CDR3 bases are TGCGCCAGCAGCGCCCGTTCCGATTATAGCAATCAGCCCCAGCATTTT. Amino acid sequence: CASSARSDYSNQPQHF.

The chain has TRBV6-4 and TRBJ1-2, with 12 nucleotides matching TRBD1. This CDR3 is built from 15 residues. Losses at the gene ends were 0 bases for V and 7 bases for J; bases not matched to a gene: 3. The germline V gene encodes CDR1 MRHNA and CDR2 SNTAGT. The CDR3 DNA is TGTGCCAGCAGTGACTCGGGGACAGGGGGCCCTGGCTACACCTTC. Translated: CASSDSGTGGPGYTF.

J is TRBJ2-4 and V is TRBV5-1; D tentatively fits TRBD1 or TRBD2 (6 bases each). The CDR3 runs 16 residues. Trimming removed 4 bases at V and 3 bases at J, with 17 bases between. Germline V gene lookup returns CDR1 SGHRS and CDR2 YFSETQ. DNA for the CDR3: TGCGCCAGCAGCCCTAGCGCAGGGGATGGCAAAAACATTCAGTACTTC. Translating gives CASSPSAGDGKNIQYF.

The chain joins TRBV5-1 to TRBJ2-6; 7 nucleotides line up with TRBD2. The CDR3 consists of 16 residues. With V trimmed by 4 bases and J by 2 bases, 6 bases remained unmatched. The V gene's germline CDR1 is SGHRS and CDR2 YFSETQ. The CDR3 region is CASSPAGVPGANVLTF. In DNA, the CDR3 is TGCGCCAGCAGCCCGGCGGGGGTACCTGGGGCCAACGTCCTGACTTTC.

This chain uses TRBV28 with TRBJ2-1; 9 nucleotides line up with TRBD1. Germline V gene data show CDR1 as MDHEN and CDR2 as SYDVKM. The V segment lost 7 bases and the J segment 8 bases; nucleotides outside the gene matches: 12. The CDR3 contains 15 residues. CDR3: CASIPGTGFNDEQFF. The CDR3 region has the DNA TGTGCCAGCATCCCCGGGACAGGGTTTAACGATGAGCAGTTCTTC.

The chain is built from TRBV6-2 or TRBV6-3 and TRBJ2-7; weak D call: TRBD2 (5 bases). V dropped 2 bases and J dropped 0 bases, with 11 bases sitting between them. CDR1 and CDR2 from the germline V gene are MNHEY and SVGEGT. CDR3 length: 15 residues. The CDR3 sequence is CASSYGSGSSYEQYV. In DNA, the CDR3 is TGTGCCAGCAGTTACGGCAGCGGAAGCTCCTACGAGCAGTACGTC.

This clone was picked up a small number of times. The V and J genes are TRBV7-9 and TRBJ2-7; 8 positions match TRBD2. Germline-derived CDR1 and CDR2 are SEHNR and FQNEAQ (reference sequence). After removal of 5 bases from V and 2 bases from J, the junction contained 8 bases not matched to a gene. The CDR3 is 15 residues long. Here the CDR3 DNA reads TGTGCCAGCAGCCCCGCCGGGCGGGGGGCCTACGAGCAGTACGTC. Protein sequence: CASSPAGRGAYEQYV.

The genes are TRBV5-6 and TRBJ2-7; D unclear. V gave up 2 bases and J gave up 7 bases, with 10 bases separating them. Germline lookup yields CDR1 SGHDT and CDR2 YYEEEE. The CDR3 has 12 residues. The chain's CDR3 is CASSFRLGEQYV. As DNA, the CDR3 is TGTGCCAGCAGCTTTCGTTTGGGGGAGCAGTACGTC.

The rearrangement joins TRBV18 to TRBJ1-4; 7 positions match TRBD1. The length of the CDR3 is 17 residues. Germline loops: CDR1 KGHSH, CDR2 LQKENI. The trim removed 3 bases at V and 3 bases at J, leaving 10 bases unmatched. This CDR3 is CASSPSTGRGPNEKLFF. In DNA form, the CDR3 reads TGTGCCAGCTCACCTTCGACGGGGAGGGGGCCTAATGAAAAACTGTTTTTT.